This is a list of T cell receptor beta chains from one sample in a study of neurological immune-mediated disorders. TCRdb analysed the 5' RACE reads with MiXCR anew, one entry per CDR3 protein. Of some 65,000 distinct CDR3 sequences in the sample, 4% to 6% are singletons; the top ten hold roughly 2.8%. Sequencing was done on a sample of PBMCs. The receptors were sampled from a woman in her 30s with multiple sclerosis. Each CDR3 is given with its conserved first and last residue. D genes are given only for firm matches. Size values are once, few and many counts, or a class for expanded clones, and some rows have none.

many,-,TRBJ1-1,TRBV6-5,CASSLGGGFRTEAFF,TGTGCCAGCAGTCTTGGGGGGGGCTTTCGGACTGAAGCTTTCTTT
-,TRBD1,TRBJ1-5,TRBV20-1,CSANEGAGNQPQHF,TGCAGTGCTAACGAGGGGGCAGGCAATCAGCCCCAGCATTTT
few,-,TRBJ1-5,TRBV20-1,CSARGGQYQPQNF,TGCAGTGCTAGGGGTGGACAGTATCAGCCCCAGAATTTT
many,-,TRBJ2-5,TRBV6-5,CASSYSGRETQYF,TGTGCCAGCAGTTACTCAGGGAGGGAGACCCAGTACTTC
many,TRBD2,TRBJ2-7,TRBV12-3/TRBV12-4,CASSFLGGVEYF,TGTGCCAGCAGTTTCCTCGGGGGGGTGGAGTACTTC
many,TRBD2,TRBJ2-7,TRBV20-1,CSARLLAGESYEQYF,TGCAGTGCTAGACTACTAGCGGGGGAGTCCTACGAGCAGTACTTC
-,-,TRBJ1-5,TRBV5-1,CASSLNPTLAGSNQPQNF,TGCGCCAGCAGCTTGAACCCCACTTTAGCAGGGAGCAATCAGCCCCAGAATTTT
many,-,TRBJ2-3,TRBV24-1,CATSDLFAETSADTQYF,TGTGCCACCAGTGATTTATTTGCCGAGACGTCCGCAGATACGCAGTATTTT
many,-,TRBJ1-1,TRBV7-2,CASSLASRVWDEAFF,TGTGCCAGCAGCTTAGCTTCCAGGGTTTGGGATGAAGCTTTCTTT
many,TRBD2,TRBJ2-1,TRBV20-1,CSAREAGAGDYNEQFF,TGCAGTGCTAGAGAGGCCGGGGCGGGGGACTACAATGAGCAGTTCTTC
-,-,TRBJ1-5,TRBV7-8,CASSLGTFQPQHF,TGTGCCAGCAGCTTGGGGACATTTCAGCCCCAGCATTTT
-,-,TRBJ2-7,TRBV7-9,CASILRDNSYEQYF,TGTGCCAGCATCCTTAGGGACAACTCCTACGAGCAGTACTTC
many,-,TRBJ2-7,TRBV6-5,CASTGLAYEQYF,TGTGCCAGCACAGGGCTGGCCTACGAGCAGTACTTC
many,-,TRBJ2-2,TRBV5-1,CASSLEAGNTGELFF,TGCGCCAGCAGCTTGGAGGCAGGGAACACCGGGGAGCTGTTTTTT
-,-,TRBJ1-5,TRBV7-8,CASSTKVGEPQHF,TGTGCCAGCAGCACCAAGGTCGGGGAGCCCCAGCATTTT
-,-,TRBJ2-5,TRBV25-1,CASKGHGGETQYF,TGTGCCAGCAAAGGCCATGGGGGAGAGACCCAGTACTTC
many,-,TRBJ1-4,TRBV15,CATSRGVATNEKLFF,TGTGCCACCAGCAGGGGAGTCGCAACTAATGAAAAACTGTTTTTT
many,-,TRBJ2-6,TRBV12-3/TRBV12-4,CASSLRGADGANVLTF,TGTGCCAGCAGTTTGCGAGGGGCGGACGGGGCCAACGTCCTGACTTTC
many,-,TRBJ2-1,TRBV5-1,CASSLDRDNEQFF,TGCGCCAGCAGCTTGGATCGGGACAATGAGCAGTTCTTC
few,TRBD1,TRBJ2-7,TRBV28,CASSFLGQGREQYF,TGTGCCAGCAGTTTCCTCGGACAGGGCCGGGAGCAGTACTTC
many,-,TRBJ2-5,TRBV5-6,CASSLNSRQETQYF,TGTGCCAGCAGCTTGAACTCCAGACAAGAGACCCAGTACTTC
few,TRBD1,TRBJ1-2,TRBV11-3,CASSSPDTGTGGRLDGYTF,TGTGCCAGCAGCTCGCCTGACACCGGGACAGGGGGACGGCTGGATGGCTACACCTTC